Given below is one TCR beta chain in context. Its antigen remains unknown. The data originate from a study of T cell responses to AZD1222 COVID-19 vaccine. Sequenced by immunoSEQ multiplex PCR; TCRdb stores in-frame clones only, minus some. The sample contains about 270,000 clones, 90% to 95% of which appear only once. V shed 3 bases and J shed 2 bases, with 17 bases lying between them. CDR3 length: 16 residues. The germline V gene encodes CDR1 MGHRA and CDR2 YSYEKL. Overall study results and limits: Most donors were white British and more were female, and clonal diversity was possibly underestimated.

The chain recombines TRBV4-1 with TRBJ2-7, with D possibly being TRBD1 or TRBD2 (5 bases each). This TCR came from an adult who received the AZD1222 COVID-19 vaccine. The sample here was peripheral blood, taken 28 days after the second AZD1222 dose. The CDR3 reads CASSHSSVQGPYEQYF. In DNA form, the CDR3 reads TGCGCCAGCAGCCATTCCTCTGTGCAGGGACCCTACGAGCAGTACTTC.